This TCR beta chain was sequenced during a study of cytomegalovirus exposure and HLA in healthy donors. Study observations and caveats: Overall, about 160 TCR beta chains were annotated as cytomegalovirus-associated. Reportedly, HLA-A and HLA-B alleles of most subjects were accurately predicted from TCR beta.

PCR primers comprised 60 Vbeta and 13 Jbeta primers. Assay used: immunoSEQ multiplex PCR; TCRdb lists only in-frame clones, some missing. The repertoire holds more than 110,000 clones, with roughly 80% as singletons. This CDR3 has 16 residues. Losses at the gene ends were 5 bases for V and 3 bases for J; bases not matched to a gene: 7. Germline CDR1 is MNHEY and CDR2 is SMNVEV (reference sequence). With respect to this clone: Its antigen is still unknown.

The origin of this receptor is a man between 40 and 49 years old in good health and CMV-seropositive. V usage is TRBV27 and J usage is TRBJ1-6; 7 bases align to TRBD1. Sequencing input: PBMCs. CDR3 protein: CASSPRQGIYNSPLHF. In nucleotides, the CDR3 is TGTGCCAGCAGTCCTCGACAGGGAATCTATAATTCACCCCTCCACTTT.